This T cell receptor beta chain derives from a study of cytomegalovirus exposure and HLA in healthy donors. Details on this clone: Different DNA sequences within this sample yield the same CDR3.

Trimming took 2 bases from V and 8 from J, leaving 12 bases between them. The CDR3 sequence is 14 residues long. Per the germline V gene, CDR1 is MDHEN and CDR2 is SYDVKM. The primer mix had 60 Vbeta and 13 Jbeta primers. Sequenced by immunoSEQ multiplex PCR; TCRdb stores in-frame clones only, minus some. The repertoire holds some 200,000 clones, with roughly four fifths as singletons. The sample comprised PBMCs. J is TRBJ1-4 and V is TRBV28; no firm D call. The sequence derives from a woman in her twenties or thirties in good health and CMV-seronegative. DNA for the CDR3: TGTGCCAGCAGTTTAGGAGGTCGGGGAGAAAAACTGTTTTTT. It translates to CASSLGGRGEKLFF. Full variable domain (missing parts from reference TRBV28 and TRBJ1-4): DVKVTQSSRYLVKRTGEKVFLECVQDMDHENMFWYRQDPGLGLRLIYFSYDVKMKEKGDIPEGYSVSREKKERFSLILESASTNQTSMYLCASSLGGRGEKLFFGSGTQLSVL.